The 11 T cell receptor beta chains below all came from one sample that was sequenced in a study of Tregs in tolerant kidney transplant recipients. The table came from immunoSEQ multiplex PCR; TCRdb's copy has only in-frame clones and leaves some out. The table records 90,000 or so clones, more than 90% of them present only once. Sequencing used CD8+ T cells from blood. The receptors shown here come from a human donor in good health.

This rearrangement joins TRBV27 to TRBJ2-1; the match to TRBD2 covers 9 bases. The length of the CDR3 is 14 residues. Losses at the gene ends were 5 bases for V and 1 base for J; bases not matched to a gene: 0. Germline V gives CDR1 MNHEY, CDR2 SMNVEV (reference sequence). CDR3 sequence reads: CASSLAGSYNEQFF. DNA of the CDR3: TGTGCCAGCAGTCTAGCGGGGTCCTACAATGAGCAGTTCTTC.

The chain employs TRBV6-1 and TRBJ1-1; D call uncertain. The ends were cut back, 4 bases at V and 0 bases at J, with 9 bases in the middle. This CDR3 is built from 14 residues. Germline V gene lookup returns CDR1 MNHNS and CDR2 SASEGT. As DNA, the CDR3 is TGTGCCAGCAGTGTTGTGGAGTTGAACACTGAAGCTTTCTTT. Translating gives CASSVVELNTEAFF.

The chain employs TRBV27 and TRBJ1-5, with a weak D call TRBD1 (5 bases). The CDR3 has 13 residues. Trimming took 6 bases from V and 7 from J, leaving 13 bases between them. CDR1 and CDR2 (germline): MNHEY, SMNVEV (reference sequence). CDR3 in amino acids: CASSSGGAQPQHF. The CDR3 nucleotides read TGTGCCAGCAGCTCCGGTGGGGCACAGCCCCAGCATTTT.

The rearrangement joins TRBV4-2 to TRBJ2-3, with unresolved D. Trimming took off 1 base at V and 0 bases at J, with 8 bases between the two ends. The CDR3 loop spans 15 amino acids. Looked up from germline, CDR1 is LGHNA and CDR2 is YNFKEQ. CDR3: CASSQGAVSTDTQYF. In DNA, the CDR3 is TGTGCCAGCAGCCAAGGGGCTGTCAGCACAGATACGCAGTATTTT.

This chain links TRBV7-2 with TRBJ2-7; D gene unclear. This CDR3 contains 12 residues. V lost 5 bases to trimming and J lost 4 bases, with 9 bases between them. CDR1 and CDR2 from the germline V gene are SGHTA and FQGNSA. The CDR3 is CASSEIGYEQYF. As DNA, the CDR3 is TGTGCCAGCAGCGAAATAGGGTACGAGCAGTACTTC.

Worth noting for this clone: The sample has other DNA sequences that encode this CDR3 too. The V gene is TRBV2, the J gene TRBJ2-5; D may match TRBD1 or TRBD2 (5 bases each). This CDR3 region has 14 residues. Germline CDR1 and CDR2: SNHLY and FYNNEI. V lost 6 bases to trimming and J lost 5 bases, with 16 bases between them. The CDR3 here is CASSPDRGGETQYF. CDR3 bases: TGTGCCAGCAGCCCAGACAGAGGAGGCGAGACCCAGTACTTC.

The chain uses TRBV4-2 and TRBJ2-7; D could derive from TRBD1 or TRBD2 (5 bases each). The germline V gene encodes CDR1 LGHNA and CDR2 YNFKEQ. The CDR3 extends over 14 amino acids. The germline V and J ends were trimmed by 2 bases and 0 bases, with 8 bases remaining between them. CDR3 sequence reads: CASSQYGASYEQYF. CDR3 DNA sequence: TGTGCCAGCAGCCAATACGGGGCCTCCTACGAGCAGTACTTC.

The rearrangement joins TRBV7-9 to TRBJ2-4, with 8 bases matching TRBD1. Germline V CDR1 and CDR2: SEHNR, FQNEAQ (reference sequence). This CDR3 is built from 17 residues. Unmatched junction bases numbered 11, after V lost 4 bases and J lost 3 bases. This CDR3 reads CASSSRTGQAFKNIQYF. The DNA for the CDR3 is TGTGCCAGCAGCTCCCGGACAGGGCAAGCCTTCAAAAACATTCAGTACTTC.

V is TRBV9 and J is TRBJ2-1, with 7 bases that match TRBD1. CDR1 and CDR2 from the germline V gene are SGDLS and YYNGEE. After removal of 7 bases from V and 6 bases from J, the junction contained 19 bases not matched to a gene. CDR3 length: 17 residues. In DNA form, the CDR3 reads TGTGCCAGCGGGCTGGCCAAAGGGGGCATGGGGATCAATGAGCAGTTCTTC. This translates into CASGLAKGGMGINEQFF.

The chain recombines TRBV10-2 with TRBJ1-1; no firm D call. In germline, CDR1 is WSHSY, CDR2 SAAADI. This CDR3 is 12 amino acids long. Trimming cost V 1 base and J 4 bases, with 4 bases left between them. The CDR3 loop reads CASSEWATEAFF. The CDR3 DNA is TGCGCCAGCAGTGAGTGGGCCACTGAAGCTTTCTTT.

The CDR3 coding sequence is TGCGCCAGCGCTACAGGGGGCGGCTTCTATGGCTACACCTTC. This sequence encodes CASATGGGFYGYTF. The genes are TRBV5-1 and TRBJ1-2; 9 positions match TRBD1. Germline values: CDR1 SGHRS, CDR2 YFSETQ. The CDR3 spans 14 residues. The V and J ends lost 7 bases and 4 bases, in that order; junction bases with no gene match: 8. Full variable domain (missing parts from reference TRBV5-1 and TRBJ1-2): KAGVTQTPRYLIKTRGQQVTLSCSPISGHRSVSWYQQTPGQGLQFLFEYFSETQRNKGNFPGRFSGRQFSNSRSEMNVSTLELGDSALYLCASATGGGFYGYTFGSGTRLTVV.